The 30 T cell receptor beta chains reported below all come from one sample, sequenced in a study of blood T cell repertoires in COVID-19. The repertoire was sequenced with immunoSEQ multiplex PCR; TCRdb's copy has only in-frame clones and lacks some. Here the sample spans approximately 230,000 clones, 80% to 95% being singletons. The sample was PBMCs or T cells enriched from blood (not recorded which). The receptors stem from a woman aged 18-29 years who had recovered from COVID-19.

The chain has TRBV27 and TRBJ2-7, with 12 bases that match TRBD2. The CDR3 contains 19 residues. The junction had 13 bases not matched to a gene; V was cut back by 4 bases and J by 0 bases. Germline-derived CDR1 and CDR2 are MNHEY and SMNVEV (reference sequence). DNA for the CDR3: TGTGCCAGCAGTTCCCGGACTAGCGGGATAGGAGGTTCCTCCTACGAGCAGTACTTC. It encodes CASSSRTSGIGGSSYEQYF.

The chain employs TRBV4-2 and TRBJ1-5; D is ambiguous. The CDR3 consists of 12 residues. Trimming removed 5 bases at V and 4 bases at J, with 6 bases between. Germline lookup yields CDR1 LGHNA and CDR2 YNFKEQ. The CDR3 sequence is CASSSRNQPQHF. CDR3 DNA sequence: TGTGCCAGCAGCTCTCGGAATCAGCCCCAGCATTTT.

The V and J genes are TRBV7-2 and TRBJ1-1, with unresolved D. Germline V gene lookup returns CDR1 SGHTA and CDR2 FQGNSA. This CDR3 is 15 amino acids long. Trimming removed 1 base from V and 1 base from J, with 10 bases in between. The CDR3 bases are TGTGCCAGCAGCTTAGGTTTTGTACAGAACACTGAAGCTTTCTTT. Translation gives CASSLGFVQNTEAFF.

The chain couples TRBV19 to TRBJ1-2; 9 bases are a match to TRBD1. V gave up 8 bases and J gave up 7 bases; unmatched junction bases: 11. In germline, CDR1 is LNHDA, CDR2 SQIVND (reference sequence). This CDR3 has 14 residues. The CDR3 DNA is TGTGCCAGTGGTACCGGGACAGGGATCTCTGGCTACACCTTC. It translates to CASGTGTGISGYTF.

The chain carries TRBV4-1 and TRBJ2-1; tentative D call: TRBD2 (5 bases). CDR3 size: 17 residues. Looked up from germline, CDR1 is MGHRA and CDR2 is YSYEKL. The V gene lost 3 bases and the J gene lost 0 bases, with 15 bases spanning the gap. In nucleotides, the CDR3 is TGCGCCAGCAGCCACAGATTCGGGGTAAGCTCCTACAATGAGCAGTTCTTC. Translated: CASSHRFGVSSYNEQFF.

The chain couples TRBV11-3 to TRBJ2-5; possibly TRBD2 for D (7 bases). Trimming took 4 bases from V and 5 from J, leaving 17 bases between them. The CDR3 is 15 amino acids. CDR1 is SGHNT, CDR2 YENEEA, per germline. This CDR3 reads CASSSDGGLQETQYF. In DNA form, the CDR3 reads TGTGCCAGCAGCTCGGACGGGGGGCTCCAGGAGACCCAGTACTTC. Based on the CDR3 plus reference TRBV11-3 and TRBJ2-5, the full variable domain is EAGVVQSPRYKIIEKKQPVAFWCNPISGHNTLYWYLQNLGQGPELLIRYENEEAVDDSQLPKDRFSAERLKGVDSTLKIQPAELGDSAVYLCASSSDGGLQETQYFGPGTRLLVL.

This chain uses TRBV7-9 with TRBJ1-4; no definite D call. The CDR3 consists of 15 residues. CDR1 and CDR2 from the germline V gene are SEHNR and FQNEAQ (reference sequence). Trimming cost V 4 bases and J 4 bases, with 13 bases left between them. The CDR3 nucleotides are TGTGCCAGCAGCTCCGGCACGGGAGATAATGAAAAACTGTTTTTT. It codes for CASSSGTGDNEKLFF.

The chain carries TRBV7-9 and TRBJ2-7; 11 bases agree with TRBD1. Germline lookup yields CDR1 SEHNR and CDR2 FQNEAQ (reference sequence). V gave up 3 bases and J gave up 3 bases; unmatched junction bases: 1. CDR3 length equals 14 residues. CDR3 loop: CASSLGQGVYEQYF. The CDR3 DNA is TGTGCCAGCAGCTTGGGACAGGGGGTCTACGAGCAGTACTTC.

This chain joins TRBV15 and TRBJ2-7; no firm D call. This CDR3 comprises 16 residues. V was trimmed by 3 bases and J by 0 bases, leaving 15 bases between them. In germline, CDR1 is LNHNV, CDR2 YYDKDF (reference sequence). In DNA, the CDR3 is TGTGCCACCAGCAGGAGACTTCCCCAACACTCCTACGAGCAGTACTTC. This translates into CATSRRLPQHSYEQYF.

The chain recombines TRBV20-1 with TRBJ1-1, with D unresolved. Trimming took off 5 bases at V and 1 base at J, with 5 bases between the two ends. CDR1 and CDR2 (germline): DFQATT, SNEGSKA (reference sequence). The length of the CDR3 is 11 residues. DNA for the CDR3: TGCAGTGCTCTTAAGAACACTGAAGCTTTCTTT. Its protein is CSALKNTEAFF.

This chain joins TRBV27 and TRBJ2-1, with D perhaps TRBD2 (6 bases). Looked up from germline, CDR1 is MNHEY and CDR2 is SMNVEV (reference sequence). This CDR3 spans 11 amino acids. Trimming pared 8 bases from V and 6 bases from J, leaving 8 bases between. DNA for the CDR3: TGTGCCAGCGGGGACTTCAATGAGCAGTTCTTC. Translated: CASGDFNEQFF.

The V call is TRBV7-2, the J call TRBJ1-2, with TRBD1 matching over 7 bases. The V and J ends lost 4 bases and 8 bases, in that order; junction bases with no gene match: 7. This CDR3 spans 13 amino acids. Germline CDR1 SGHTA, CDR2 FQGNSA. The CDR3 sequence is CASSYRGRNGYTF. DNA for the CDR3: TGTGCCAGCAGCTATAGGGGGCGGAACGGCTACACCTTC.

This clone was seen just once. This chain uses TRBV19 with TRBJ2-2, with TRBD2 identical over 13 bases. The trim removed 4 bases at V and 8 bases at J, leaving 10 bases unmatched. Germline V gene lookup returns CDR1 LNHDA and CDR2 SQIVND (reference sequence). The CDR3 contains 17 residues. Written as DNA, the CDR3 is TGTGCCAGTAGTACTATTGGACTAGCGGGAGTGTATGGGGAGCTGTTTTTT. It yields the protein CASSTIGLAGVYGELFF.

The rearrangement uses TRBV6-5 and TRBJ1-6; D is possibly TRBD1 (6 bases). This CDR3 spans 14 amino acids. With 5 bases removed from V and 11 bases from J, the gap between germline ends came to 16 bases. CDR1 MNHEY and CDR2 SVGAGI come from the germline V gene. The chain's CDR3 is CASSPGIQGTPLHF. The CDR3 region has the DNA TGTGCCAGCAGTCCCGGGATCCAGGGGACACCCCTCCACTTT.

CDR3 nucleotides: TGTGCCAGCAGTGAAGCAAGGTTAGGGAGAGGCTACACCTTC. This encodes CASSEARLGRGYTF. The rearrangement uses TRBV6-1 and TRBJ1-2; D gene ambiguous. The germline V gene has CDR1 MNHNS and CDR2 SASEGT. Trimming took off 0 bases at V and 8 bases at J, with 13 bases between the two ends. This CDR3 comprises 14 residues.

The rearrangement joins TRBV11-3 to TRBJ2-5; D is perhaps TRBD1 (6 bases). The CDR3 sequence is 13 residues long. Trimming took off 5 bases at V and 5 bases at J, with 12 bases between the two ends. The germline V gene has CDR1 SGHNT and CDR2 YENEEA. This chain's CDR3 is CASSRDKPETQYF. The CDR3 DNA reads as TGTGCCAGCAGCCGGGACAAACCGGAGACCCAGTACTTC.

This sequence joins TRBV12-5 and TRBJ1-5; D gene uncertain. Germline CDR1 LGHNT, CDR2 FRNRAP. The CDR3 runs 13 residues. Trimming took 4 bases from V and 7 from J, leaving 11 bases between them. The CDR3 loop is CASGYARRQPQHF. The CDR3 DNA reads TGTGCTAGTGGTTATGCCCGGCGGCAGCCCCAGCATTTT.

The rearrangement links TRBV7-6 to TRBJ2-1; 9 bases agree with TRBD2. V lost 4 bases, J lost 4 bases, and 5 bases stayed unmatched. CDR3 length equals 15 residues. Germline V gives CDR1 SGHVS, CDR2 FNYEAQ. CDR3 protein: CASSSGGGAYNEQFF. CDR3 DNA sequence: TGTGCCAGCAGCTCCGGCGGGGGGGCGTACAATGAGCAGTTCTTC.

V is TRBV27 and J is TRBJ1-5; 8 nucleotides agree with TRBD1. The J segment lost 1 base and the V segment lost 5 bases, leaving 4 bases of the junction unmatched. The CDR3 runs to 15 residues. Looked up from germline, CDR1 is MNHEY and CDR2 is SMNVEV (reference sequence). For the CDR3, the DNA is TGTGCCAGCAGTAGGACAGGGTTAAGCAATCAGCCCCAGCATTTT. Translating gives CASSRTGLSNQPQHF.

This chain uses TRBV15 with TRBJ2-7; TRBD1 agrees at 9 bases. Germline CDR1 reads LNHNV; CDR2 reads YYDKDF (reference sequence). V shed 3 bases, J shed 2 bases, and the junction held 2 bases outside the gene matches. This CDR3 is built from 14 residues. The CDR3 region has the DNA TGTGCCACCAGCAGGGGACAGGGTCCCTACGAGCAGTACTTC. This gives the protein CATSRGQGPYEQYF.

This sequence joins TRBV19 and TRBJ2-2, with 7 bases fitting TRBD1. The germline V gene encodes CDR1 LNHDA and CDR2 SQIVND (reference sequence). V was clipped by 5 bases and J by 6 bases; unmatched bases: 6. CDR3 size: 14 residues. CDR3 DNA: TGTGCCAGTAGTCGGAACCAGGGGGCCGGGGAGCTGTTTTTT. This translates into CASSRNQGAGELFF.

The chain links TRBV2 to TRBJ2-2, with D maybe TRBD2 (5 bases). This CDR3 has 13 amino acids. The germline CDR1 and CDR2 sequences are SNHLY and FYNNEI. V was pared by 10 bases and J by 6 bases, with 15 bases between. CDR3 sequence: CAIQRGRAGELFF. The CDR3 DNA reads TGTGCCATCCAACGGGGTAGGGCCGGGGAGCTGTTTTTT.

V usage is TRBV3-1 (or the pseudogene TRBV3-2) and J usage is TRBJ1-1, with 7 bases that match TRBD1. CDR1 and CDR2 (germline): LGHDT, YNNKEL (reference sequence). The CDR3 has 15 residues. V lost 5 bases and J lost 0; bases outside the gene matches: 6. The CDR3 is CASSGRQGMNTEAFF. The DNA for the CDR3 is TGTGCCAGCAGCGGGAGACAGGGCATGAACACTGAAGCTTTCTTT.

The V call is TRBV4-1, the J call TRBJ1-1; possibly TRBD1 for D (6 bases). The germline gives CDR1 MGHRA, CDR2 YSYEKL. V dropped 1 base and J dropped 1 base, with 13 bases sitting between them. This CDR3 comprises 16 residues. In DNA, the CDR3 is TGCGCCAGCAGCCAAGGCTGGACAGCCTCGAACACTGAAGCTTTCTTT. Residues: CASSQGWTASNTEAFF.

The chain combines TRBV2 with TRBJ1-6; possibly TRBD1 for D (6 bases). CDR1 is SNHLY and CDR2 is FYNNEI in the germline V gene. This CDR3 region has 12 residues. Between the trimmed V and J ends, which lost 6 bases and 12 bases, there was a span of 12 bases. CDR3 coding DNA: TGTGCCAGCAGACCCACAGGGAAACCCCTCCACTTT. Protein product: CASRPTGKPLHF.

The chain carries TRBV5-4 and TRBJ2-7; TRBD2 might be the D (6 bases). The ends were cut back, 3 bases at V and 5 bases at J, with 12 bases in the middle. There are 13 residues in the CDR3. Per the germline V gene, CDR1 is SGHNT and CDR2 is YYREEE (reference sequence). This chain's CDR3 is CASSSPGGNEQYF. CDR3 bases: TGTGCCAGCAGCTCCCCCGGGGGAAACGAGCAGTACTTC.

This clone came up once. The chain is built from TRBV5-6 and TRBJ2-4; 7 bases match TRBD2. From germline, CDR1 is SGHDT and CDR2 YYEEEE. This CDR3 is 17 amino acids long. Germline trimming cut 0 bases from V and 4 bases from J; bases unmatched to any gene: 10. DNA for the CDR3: TGTGCCAGCAGCTTGGGAACTAGCGCCTTAGTAAAAAACATTCAGTACTTC. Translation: CASSLGTSALVKNIQYF.

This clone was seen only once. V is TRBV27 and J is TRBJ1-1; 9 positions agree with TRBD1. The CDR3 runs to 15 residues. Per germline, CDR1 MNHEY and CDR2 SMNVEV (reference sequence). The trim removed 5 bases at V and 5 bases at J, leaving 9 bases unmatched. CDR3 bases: TGTGCCAGCAGTCCCGGGACAGGGCTTGGAACTGAAGCTTTCTTT. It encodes CASSPGTGLGTEAFF.

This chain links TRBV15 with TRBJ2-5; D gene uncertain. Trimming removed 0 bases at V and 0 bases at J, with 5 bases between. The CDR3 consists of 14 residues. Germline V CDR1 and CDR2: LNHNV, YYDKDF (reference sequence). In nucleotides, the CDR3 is TGTGCCACCAGCAGAGATCAGAACCAAGAGACCCAGTACTTC. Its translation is CATSRDQNQETQYF.

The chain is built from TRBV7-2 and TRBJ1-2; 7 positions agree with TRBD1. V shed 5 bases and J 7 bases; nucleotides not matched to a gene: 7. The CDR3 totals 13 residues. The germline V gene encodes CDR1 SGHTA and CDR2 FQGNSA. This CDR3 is CASSLDRAAGYTF. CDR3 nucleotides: TGTGCCAGCAGCCTAGACAGGGCGGCTGGCTACACCTTC.